This TCR beta chain was retrieved from a study of blood T cell repertoires in COVID-19. Study summary: Some COVID-19 samples were acute and others convalescent; all came from the United States, Italy and Spain. The cDNA or gDNA used as material had been derived from T cells, B-cell-depleted T cells, or PBMCs.

Per the authors' pipeline: Nucleated cell number was recorded as an estimate derived from reference gene primer amplification. The table came from immunoSEQ multiplex PCR; TCRdb's copy has only in-frame clones and leaves some out. The V and J calls and the clone size are those of that table, but D and trimming were determined from the DNA. The data contain 37,000 or so clones, approximately 81% of them singletons. This receptor was identified in an elderly man with active or convalescent COVID-19. Sequenced sample: peripheral blood.

CDR3 sequence reads: CASSQVTGRSYEQYF. The CDR3 nucleotides read TGTGCCAGCAGCCAAGTCACAGGGCGCTCCTACGAGCAGTACTTC. V and J are TRBV7-2 and TRBJ2-7; TRBD1 might be the D (6 bases). Per germline, CDR1 SGHTA and CDR2 FQGNSA. The ends were cut back, 5 bases at V and 0 bases at J, with 14 bases in the middle. The CDR3 spans 15 residues.